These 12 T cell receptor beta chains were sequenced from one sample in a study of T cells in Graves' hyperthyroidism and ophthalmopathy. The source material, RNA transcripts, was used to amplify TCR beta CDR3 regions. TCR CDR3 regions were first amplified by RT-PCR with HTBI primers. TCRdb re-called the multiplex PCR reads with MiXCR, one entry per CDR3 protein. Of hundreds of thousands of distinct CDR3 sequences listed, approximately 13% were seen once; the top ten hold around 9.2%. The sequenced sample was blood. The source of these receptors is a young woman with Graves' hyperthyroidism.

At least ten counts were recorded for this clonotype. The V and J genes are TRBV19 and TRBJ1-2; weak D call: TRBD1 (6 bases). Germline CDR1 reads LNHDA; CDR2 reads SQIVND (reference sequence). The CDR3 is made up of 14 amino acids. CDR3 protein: CAAGGRSSGRGYTF. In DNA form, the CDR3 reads TGTGCTGCCGGGGGGCGCTCATCCGGTCGGGGCTACACCTTC.

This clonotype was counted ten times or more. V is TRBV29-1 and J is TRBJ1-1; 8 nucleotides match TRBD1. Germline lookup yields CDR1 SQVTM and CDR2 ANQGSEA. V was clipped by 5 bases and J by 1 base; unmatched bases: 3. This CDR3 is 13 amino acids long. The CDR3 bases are TGCAGCGTTTACGGGACAGGGAACACTGAAGCTTTCTTT. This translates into CSVYGTGNTEAFF.

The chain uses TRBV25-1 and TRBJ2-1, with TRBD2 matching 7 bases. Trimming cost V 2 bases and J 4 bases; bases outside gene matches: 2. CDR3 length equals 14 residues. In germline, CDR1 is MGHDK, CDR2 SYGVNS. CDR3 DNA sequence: TGTGCCAGCAGTGAAACTAGCGAGTACAATGAGCAGTTCTTC. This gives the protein CASSETSEYNEQFF.

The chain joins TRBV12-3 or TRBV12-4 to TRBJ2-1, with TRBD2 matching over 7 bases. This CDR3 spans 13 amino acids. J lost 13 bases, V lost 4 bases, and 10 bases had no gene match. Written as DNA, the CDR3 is TGTGCCAGCAGTTCCCGACTAGCCCCTCTTCAGTTCTTC. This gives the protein CASSSRLAPLQFF.

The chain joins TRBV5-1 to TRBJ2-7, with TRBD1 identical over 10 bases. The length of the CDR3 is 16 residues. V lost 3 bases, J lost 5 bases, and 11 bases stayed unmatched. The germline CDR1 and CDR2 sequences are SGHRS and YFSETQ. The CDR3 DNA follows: TGCGCCAGCAGCTCGGTGACAGGGGGCAACGGGGACGAGCAGTACTTC. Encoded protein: CASSSVTGGNGDEQYF. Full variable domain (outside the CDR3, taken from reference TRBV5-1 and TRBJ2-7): KAGVTQTPRYLIKTRGQQVTLSCSPISGHRSVSWYQQTPGQGLQFLFEYFSETQRNKGNFPGRFSGRQFSNSRSEMNVSTLELGDSALYLCASSSVTGGNGDEQYFGPGTRLTVT.

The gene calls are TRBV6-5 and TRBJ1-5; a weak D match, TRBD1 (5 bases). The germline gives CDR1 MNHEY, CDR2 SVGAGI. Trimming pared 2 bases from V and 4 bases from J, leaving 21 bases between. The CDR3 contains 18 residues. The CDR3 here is CASSYPGGGVGINQPQHF. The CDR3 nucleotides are TGTGCCAGCAGTTACCCCGGGGGAGGGGTGGGGATAAATCAGCCCCAGCATTTT.

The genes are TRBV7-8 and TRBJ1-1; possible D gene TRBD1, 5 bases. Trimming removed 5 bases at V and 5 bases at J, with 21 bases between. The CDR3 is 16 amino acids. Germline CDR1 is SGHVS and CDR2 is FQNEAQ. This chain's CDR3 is CASSPRDFPGETEAFF. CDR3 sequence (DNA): TGTGCCAGCAGCCCACGGGACTTCCCGGGGGAGACTGAAGCTTTCTTT.

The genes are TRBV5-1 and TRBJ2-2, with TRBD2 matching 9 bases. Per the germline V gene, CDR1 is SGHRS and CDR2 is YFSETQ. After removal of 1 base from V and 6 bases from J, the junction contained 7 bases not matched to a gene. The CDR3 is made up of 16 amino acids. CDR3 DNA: TGCGCCAGCAGCTTGTTCCGGACTAGCGTACCCGGGGAGCTGTTTTTT. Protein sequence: CASSLFRTSVPGELFF.

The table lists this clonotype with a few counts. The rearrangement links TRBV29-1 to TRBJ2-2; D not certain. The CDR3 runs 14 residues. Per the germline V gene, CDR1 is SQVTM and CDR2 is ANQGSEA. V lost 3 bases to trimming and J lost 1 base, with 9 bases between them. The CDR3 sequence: CSVDLHGNTGELFF. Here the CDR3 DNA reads TGCAGCGTTGATCTTCACGGGAACACCGGGGAGCTGTTTTTT.

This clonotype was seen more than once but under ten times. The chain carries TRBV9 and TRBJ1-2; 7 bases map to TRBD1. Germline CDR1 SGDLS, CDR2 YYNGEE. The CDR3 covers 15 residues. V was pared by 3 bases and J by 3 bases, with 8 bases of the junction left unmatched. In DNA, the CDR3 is TGTGCCAGCAGCGAGTCACAGGGGCAGGACTATGGCTACACCTTC. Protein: CASSESQGQDYGYTF.

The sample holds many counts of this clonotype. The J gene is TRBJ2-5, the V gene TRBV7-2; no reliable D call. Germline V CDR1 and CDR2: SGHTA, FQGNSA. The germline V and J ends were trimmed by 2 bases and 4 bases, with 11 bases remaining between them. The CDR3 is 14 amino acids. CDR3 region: CASSLLARSETQYF. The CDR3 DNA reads TGTGCCAGCAGCTTATTAGCTAGATCAGAGACCCAGTACTTC.

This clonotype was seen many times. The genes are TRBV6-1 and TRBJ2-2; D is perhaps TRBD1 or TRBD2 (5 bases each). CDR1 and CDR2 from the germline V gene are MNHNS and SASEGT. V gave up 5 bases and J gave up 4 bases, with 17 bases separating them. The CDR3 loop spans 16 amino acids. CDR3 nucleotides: TGTGCCAGCAGTTCGCGATCGCCCGGGACCACCGGGGAGCTGTTTTTT. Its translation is CASSSRSPGTTGELFF.